This TCR beta chain was captured by sequencing in a study of blood T cell repertoires in COVID-19. Across the whole study: Samples of COVID-19 (acute and convalescent) were obtained from the United States, Italy and Spain.

Measured with immunoSEQ multiplex PCR; TCRdb has only the in-frame clones, and not every one. The sample lists around 400,000 clones; roughly 84% were seen once. This clone occurred once. Categorization into cohorts depended on clinical history that participants reported. Germline loops: CDR1 LNHDA, CDR2 SQIVND (reference sequence). V shed 5 bases and J 6 bases; nucleotides not matched to a gene: 6. This CDR3 comprises 14 residues. The gene calls are TRBV19 and TRBJ2-3; 9 nucleotides agree with TRBD1. Source material: PBMCs or T cells enriched from blood (not recorded which). The source of this sequence is a woman aged 18-35 years who had been exposed to COVID-19. CDR3 bases: TGTGCCAGTAGTGTAAAACAGGGGGCGGATACGCAGTATTTT. Protein product: CASSVKQGADTQYF.